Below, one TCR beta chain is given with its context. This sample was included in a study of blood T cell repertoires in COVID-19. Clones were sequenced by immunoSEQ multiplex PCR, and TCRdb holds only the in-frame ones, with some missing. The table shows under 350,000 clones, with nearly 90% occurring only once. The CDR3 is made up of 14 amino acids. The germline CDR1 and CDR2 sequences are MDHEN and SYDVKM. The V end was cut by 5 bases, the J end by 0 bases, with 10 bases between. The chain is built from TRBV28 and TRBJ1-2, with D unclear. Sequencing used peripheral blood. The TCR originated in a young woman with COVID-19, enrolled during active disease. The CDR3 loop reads CASSIERPNYGYTF. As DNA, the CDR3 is TGTGCCAGCAGTATAGAGCGACCTAACTATGGCTACACCTTC.